These 20 T cell receptor beta chains share one sample of origin, sequenced in a study of blood T cell repertoires in COVID-19. The method was immunoSEQ multiplex PCR; TCRdb's version includes in-frame clones alone and lacks a portion of them. The repertoire holds about 58,000 clones, with 75% to 90% as singletons. Sample: peripheral blood. The origin of the receptors is a woman aged 55-70 years with active COVID-19.

There are a few counts of this clone. J is TRBJ2-1 and V is TRBV7-9; a possible D gene is TRBD1 (6 bases). Germline V gene lookup returns CDR1 SEHNR and CDR2 FQNEAQ (reference sequence). The ends were cut back, 2 bases at V and 0 bases at J, with 11 bases in the middle. The CDR3 is 16 amino acids. The chain's CDR3 is CASSLLRGSSYNEQFF. The DNA of the CDR3 is TGTGCCAGCAGCTTATTGAGGGGGAGCTCCTACAATGAGCAGTTCTTC.

The gene calls are TRBV7-2 and TRBJ1-2, with 11 bases matching TRBD1. The length of the CDR3 is 15 residues. From germline, CDR1 is SGHTA and CDR2 FQGNSA. With V trimmed by 5 bases and J by 4 bases, 6 bases remained unmatched. The CDR3: CASSPRTGGAYGYTF. CDR3 DNA: TGTGCCAGCAGCCCTCGGACAGGGGGCGCCTATGGCTACACCTTC.

The rearrangement links TRBV25-1 to TRBJ2-1; TRBD1 matches 10 bases. V was pared by 3 bases and J by 8 bases, with 4 bases of the junction left unmatched. Germline V gene sequence: CDR1 MGHDK, CDR2 SYGVNS. The CDR3 consists of 14 residues. The CDR3 loop reads CASSDRDRGDEQFF. CDR3 DNA: TGTGCCAGCAGTGACCGGGACAGGGGCGATGAGCAGTTCTTC.

The gene calls are TRBV7-9 and TRBJ1-1; 7 nucleotides agree with TRBD1. Losses at the gene ends were 11 bases for V and 1 base for J; bases not matched to a gene: 7. This CDR3 region has 13 residues. Germline CDR1 reads SEHNR; CDR2 reads FQNEAQ (reference sequence). The CDR3 DNA sequence: TGTGCCTCCGACCGGGACAGGAACACTGAAGCTTTCTTT. Translated: CASDRDRNTEAFF. Using reference TRBV7-9 and TRBJ1-1 for the parts outside the CDR3, the full variable domain is DTGVSQNPRHKITKRGQNVTFRCDPISEHNRLYWYRQTLGQGPEFLTYFQNEAQLEKSRLLSDRFSAERPKGSFSTLEIQRTEQGDSAMYLCASDRDRNTEAFFGQGTRLTVV.

The chain is built from TRBV10-3 and TRBJ1-6, with D possibly being TRBD1 (5 bases). V lost 8 bases and J lost 5, with 13 bases in between. The CDR3 is 14 residues long. Germline-derived CDR1 and CDR2 are ENHRY and SYGVKD. CDR3 residues: CAISQGSDNSPLHF. As DNA, the CDR3 is TGTGCCATCTCCCAGGGATCCGATAATTCACCCCTCCACTTT.

This clone was counted once. The rearrangement joins TRBV7-6 to TRBJ2-7; 8 nucleotides match TRBD1. The CDR3 contains 14 residues. V shed 2 bases, J shed 5 bases, and the junction held 5 bases outside the gene matches. CDR1 is SGHVS and CDR2 is FNYEAQ in the germline V gene. CDR3 loop: CASSLRGTGNEQYF. The CDR3, as DNA: TGTGCCAGCAGCTTACGCGGGACAGGTAACGAGCAGTACTTC.

J is TRBJ1-4 and V is TRBV5-6; the D gene is possibly TRBD1 (5 bases). The CDR3 covers 16 residues. Germline CDR1 is SGHDT and CDR2 is YYEEEE. The V gene lost 1 base and the J gene lost 1 base, with 11 bases spanning the gap. The CDR3 region has the DNA TGTGCCAGCAGCTTGTGGTGGGGCGGAACTAATGAAAAACTGTTTTTT. Translation gives CASSLWWGGTNEKLFF.

The chain joins TRBV6-2 or TRBV6-3 to TRBJ2-1, with D tentatively TRBD1 (6 bases). This CDR3 is built from 14 residues. Germline loops: CDR1 MNHEY, CDR2 SVGEGT. V lost 2 bases, J lost 7 bases, and 12 bases lay in between. CDR3 protein: CASSYDRSQNEQFF. The CDR3 DNA reads TGTGCCAGCAGTTACGACAGGAGCCAAAATGAGCAGTTCTTC.

The chain is built from TRBV5-6 and TRBJ1-1; TRBD1 agrees at 8 bases. V shed 4 bases, J shed 4 bases, and the junction held 6 bases outside the gene matches. Germline V lookup: CDR1 SGHDT, CDR2 YYEEEE. CDR3 length: 14 amino acids. Here the CDR3 reads CASSLGQGATEAFF. The CDR3 DNA reads TGTGCCAGCAGCCTAGGACAGGGAGCCACTGAAGCTTTCTTT.

The chain is built from TRBV3-1 (or the pseudogene TRBV3-2) and TRBJ2-5; 8 bases line up with TRBD2. The germline V gene has CDR1 LGHDT and CDR2 YNNKEL (reference sequence). Germline trimming cut 4 bases from V and 4 bases from J; bases unmatched to any gene: 14. The CDR3 contains 17 residues. In DNA form, the CDR3 reads TGTGCCAGCAGCCCCGCCTTGGGCGGGGGGTTAGGAGAGACCCAGTACTTC. Translation gives CASSPALGGGLGETQYF.

The rearrangement links TRBV30 to TRBJ2-1; 13 bases are a match to TRBD2. The germline V gene encodes CDR1 GTSNPN and CDR2 SVGIG (reference sequence). The J segment lost 9 bases and the V segment lost 4 bases, leaving 24 bases of the junction unmatched. The CDR3 sequence is 20 residues long. DNA of the CDR3: TGTGCCTGGAATCCCCAGGCCGGGACTAGCGGGGTACTCCCGCGGGGTGAGCAGTTCTTC. Its protein product is CAWNPQAGTSGVLPRGEQFF.

This chain links TRBV4-1 with TRBJ2-5; 10 bases align to TRBD2. The CDR3 contains 15 residues. Trimming at V came to 0 bases and at J to 7 bases, leaving 5 bases not matched to a gene. Germline V CDR1 and CDR2: MGHRA, YSYEKL. The CDR3 reads CASSQDGTSVGTQYF. The CDR3 DNA follows: TGCGCCAGCAGCCAAGATGGGACTAGCGTAGGGACCCAGTACTTC.

The V gene is TRBV7-9, the J gene TRBJ1-1; a weak D match, TRBD1 (6 bases). The CDR3 is made up of 14 amino acids. V was trimmed by 4 bases and J by 2 bases, leaving 11 bases between them. CDR1 is SEHNR and CDR2 is FQNEAQ in the germline V gene (reference sequence). The CDR3 region is CASSYGQINTEAFF. The CDR3 DNA reads TGTGCCAGCAGCTACGGACAGATAAACACTGAAGCTTTCTTT.

This clone has only one observation. The J gene is TRBJ1-6, the V gene TRBV4-3; D call uncertain. V was clipped by 0 bases and J by 7 bases, with 7 bases between them. This CDR3 comprises 14 residues. Germline lookup yields CDR1 LGHNA and CDR2 YSLEER. CDR3 in amino acids: CASSQDNRNSPLHF. Here the CDR3 DNA reads TGCGCCAGCAGCCAAGATAATCGGAATTCACCCCTCCACTTT.

The gene calls are TRBV19 and TRBJ1-1; weak D call: TRBD1 (5 bases). V was shortened by 4 bases and J by 6 bases, with 15 bases between the two germline ends. Germline V gene data show CDR1 as LNHDA and CDR2 as SQIVND (reference sequence). The CDR3 has 14 amino acids. The CDR3 region is CASSKDQGVAEAFF. Here the CDR3 DNA reads TGTGCCAGTAGTAAAGACCAGGGTGTCGCTGAAGCTTTCTTT. Full variable domain (outside the CDR3, taken from reference TRBV19 and TRBJ1-1): DGGITQSPKYLFRKEGQNVTLSCEQNLNHDAMYWYRQDPGQGLRLIYYSQIVNDFQKGDIAEGYSVSREKKESFPLTVTSAQKNPTAFYLCASSKDQGVAEAFFGQGTRLTVV.

The V call is TRBV9, the J call TRBJ2-1; 8 nucleotides align to TRBD2. The germline CDR1 and CDR2 sequences are SGDLS and YYNGEE. This CDR3 region has 15 residues. The V and J ends lost 0 bases and 6 bases, in that order; junction bases with no gene match: 5. This CDR3 is CASSVAGLVTNEQFF. As DNA, the CDR3 is TGTGCCAGCAGCGTAGCGGGACTAGTGACCAATGAGCAGTTCTTC.

The rearrangement uses TRBV7-2 and TRBJ2-1, with 8 bases lining up with TRBD2. The CDR3 is made up of 16 amino acids. J gave up 2 bases and V 1 base, and 4 bases lay outside the gene matches. CDR1 is SGHTA and CDR2 is FQGNSA in the germline V gene. This chain's CDR3 is CASSLVAGLAYNEQFF. The DNA of the CDR3 is TGTGCCAGCAGCTTAGTAGCGGGACTGGCCTACAATGAGCAGTTCTTC.

The chain is built from TRBV5-1 and TRBJ2-3, with TRBD2 identical over 10 bases. Germline V gene sequence: CDR1 SGHRS, CDR2 YFSETQ. The CDR3 covers 15 residues. The J segment lost 7 bases and the V segment lost 7 bases, leaving 12 bases of the junction unmatched. CDR3 DNA sequence: TGCGCCAGCTCCTACGGTAGCGGGGGGAGGAATACGCAGTATTTT. Its protein is CASSYGSGGRNTQYF.

The rearrangement uses TRBV21-1 and TRBJ2-7; the tabulated D call, TRBD2, remains unverified against the DNA. TRBV21-1 is classified as a pseudogene. The CDR3 consists of 16 residues. This CDR3 reads CASSKDGEEEESEQYF. The CDR3 DNA reads as TGTGCCAGCAGCAAAGACGGGGAGGAAGAGGAGAGCGAGCAGTACTTC.

This clone has more than one count but fewer than ten. The chain couples TRBV2 to TRBJ2-5; TRBD2 matches 7 bases. Germline loops: CDR1 SNHLY, CDR2 FYNNEI. The CDR3 loop spans 14 amino acids. V lost 1 base to trimming and J lost 5 bases; unmatched junction nucleotides: 4. The CDR3 region has the DNA TGTGCCAGCAGTGAAGTGGGGGGGTTGGAGACCCAGTACTTC. The encoded protein is CASSEVGGLETQYF.